Sequencing of this T cell receptor (beta chain) was carried out in a study of T cell responses to AZD1222 COVID-19 vaccine (dated by TCRdb to the early 2020s). About the investigation overall: TCR sequencing was performed for about 250 trial participants, of whom some 200 were given two doses of AZD1222 and 26 were given two doses of MenACWY control vaccine. Trial participants were enrolled by age into 18-55, 56-69 and 70-plus year subgroups, with roughly 160, 29 and 62 TCR-sequenced participants respectively. Study-wide conclusions, independent of this receptor: Reportedly, close to half of the unique spike-specific TCRs recognized epitopes lying outside the regions that are mutated in the B.1.351 and B.1.1.7 variants. A significant rise in spike-specific TCR breadth and depth was observed after two AZD1222 doses relative to day 0 and relative to MenACWY recipients. Because no day 14 peak-response samples were available, the repertoires could be characterized only after the peak T cell response. In the small 56-69-year group, the increase in depth fell short of significance, most likely because of low power. Most participants were white British and females outnumbered males, and the authors suggested that clonal diversity may have been underestimated. Conclusions about previously exposed vaccinees are limited because only six or seven AZD1222 recipients were SARS-CoV-2 seropositive at baseline. The vaccine-associated CD4 TCRs covered the entire spike protein, and the dominant responses fell in regions 160-218 and 743-854.

The CDR3 regions of human TCRbeta chains were analyzed by immunosequencing. The source study handled its data this way. Repertoire TCRs were matched against a reference library of SARS-CoV-2-specific TCRs generated with the MIRA antigen-specificity platform. Breadth was defined as the fraction of unique TCRs that were SARS-CoV-2-associated, and depth was defined as the fraction of total T cells that were SARS-CoV-2-associated. Using the MIRA data, each spike-specific TCR was mapped to the spike region that the TCR reacts to and placed in a CD4 or CD8 class. Log10-transformed breadth and depth values were compared by one-way ANOVA with Sidak's multiple comparisons tests. TCRdb obtained this table from immuneACCESS and retained in-frame rearrangements with V and J assigned. These tables miss some clones; where compared with another copy, unresolved V genes account for less than half of the shortfall, and the remainder is unexplained. V and J calls and clone size are given by that table; D and trimming were obtained from the DNA. For this sample the table gives around 190,000 clones, of which 90% to 95% were detected only once. The top ten hold over 1.5% of the sample.

V is clipped by 5 bases and J by 6 bases, and the sequence between their germline boundaries is 10 bases long. The CDR3, cysteine through phenylalanine, is 12 amino acids long. This entry keeps only the CDR3 DNA: 36 bases, framed from base 1. The germline V gene provides CDR1 MNHEY and CDR2 SVGAGI. This clone appeared a single time. Its antigen specificity is not known. No base quality values were provided; no much bigger clone lies one nucleotide off. Reading the label with the study, this specimen's time point is: about 28 days (+/-7) after the second vaccine dose. AZD1222 recipients whose second dose came at about 4 weeks and those whose second dose came at about 12 weeks were combined into one group, since spike-specific TCR depth and breadth did not differ between the two schedules. The vaccinee samples were drawn from two UK trials, COV001 and COV002, one of which was a single-blind randomized controlled phase 2/3 trial testing AZD1222 (ChAdOx1 nCoV-19) in healthy adults. Trial participant PBMC samples were collected at day 0 and day 28 after the second dose for TCRbeta chain sequencing.

The source material was peripheral blood, sampled 28 days after the second AZD1222 dose. The rearrangement combines TRBV6-5 with TRBJ1-2; the D gene assignment is ambiguous. This clonotype was obtained from an adult who received the AZD1222 COVID-19 vaccine. The DNA sequence follows: TGTGCCAGCAGTATGGACCCAAATGGCTACACCTTC. Its coded protein is CASSMDPNGYTF.